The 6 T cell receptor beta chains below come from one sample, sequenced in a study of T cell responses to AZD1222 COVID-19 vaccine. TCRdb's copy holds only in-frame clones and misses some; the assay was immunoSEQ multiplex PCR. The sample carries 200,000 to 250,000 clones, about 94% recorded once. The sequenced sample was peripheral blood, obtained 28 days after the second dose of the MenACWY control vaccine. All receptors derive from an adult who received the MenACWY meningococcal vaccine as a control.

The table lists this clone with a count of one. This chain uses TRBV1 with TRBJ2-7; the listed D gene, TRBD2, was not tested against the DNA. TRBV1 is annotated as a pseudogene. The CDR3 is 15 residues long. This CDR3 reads CTSSQVSRGTYEQYF. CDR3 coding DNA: TGCACCAGCAGCCAAGTTTCTCGGGGAACCTACGAGCAGTACTTC.

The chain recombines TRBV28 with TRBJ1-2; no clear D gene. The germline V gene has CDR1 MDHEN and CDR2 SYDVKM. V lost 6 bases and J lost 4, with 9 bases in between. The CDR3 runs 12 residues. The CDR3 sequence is CASRPNSYGYTF. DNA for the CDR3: TGTGCCAGCAGACCCAATAGCTATGGCTACACCTTC.

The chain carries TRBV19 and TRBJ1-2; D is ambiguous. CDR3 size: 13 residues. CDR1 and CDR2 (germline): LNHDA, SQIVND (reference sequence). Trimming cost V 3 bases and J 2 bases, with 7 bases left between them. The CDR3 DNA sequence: TGTGCCAGTAGTATGACGACCAACTATGGCTACACCTTC. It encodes CASSMTTNYGYTF.

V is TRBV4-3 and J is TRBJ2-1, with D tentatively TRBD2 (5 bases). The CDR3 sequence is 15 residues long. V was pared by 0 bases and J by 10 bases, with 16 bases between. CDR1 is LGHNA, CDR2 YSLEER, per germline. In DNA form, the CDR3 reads TGCGCCAGCAGCCAAGATCGGGGTAGCCTTGAGGAGCAGTTCTTC. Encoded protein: CASSQDRGSLEEQFF.

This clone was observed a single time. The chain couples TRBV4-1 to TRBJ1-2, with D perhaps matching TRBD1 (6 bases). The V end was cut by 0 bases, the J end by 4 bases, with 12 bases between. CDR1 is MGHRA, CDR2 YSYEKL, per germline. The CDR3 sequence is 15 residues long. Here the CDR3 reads CASSQDLTGAYGYTF. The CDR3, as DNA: TGCGCCAGCAGCCAAGATTTGACGGGGGCCTATGGCTACACCTTC.

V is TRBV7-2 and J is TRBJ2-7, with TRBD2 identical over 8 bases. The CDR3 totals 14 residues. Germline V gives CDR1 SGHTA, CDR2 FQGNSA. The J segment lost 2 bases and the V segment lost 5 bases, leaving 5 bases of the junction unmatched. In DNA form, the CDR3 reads TGTGCCAGCAGCCGTACTAGCGGACCCTACGAGCAGTACTTC. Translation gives CASSRTSGPYEQYF.